The source of this T cell receptor (beta chain) is a study of shared clonotypes between healthy human individuals. Regarding the study as a whole: Memory subsets generally showed lower estimated richness than naive subsets. Sequencing depth was expected to affect clonotype sharing among donors.

Per the original methods: ImmunoSEQ supplied junction-only sequences lacking quality scores, so filtering was different. Profiled with immunoSEQ multiplex PCR; TCRdb holds only in-frame clones, not every one. V, J and clone size are taken as reported in that table, and D and trimming were inferred from the DNA itself. The table lists some 2,000,000 clones, approximately 94% of them singletons. The CDR3 spans 13 residues. Germline-derived CDR1 and CDR2 are SGHTA and FQGNSA. V was shortened by 2 bases and J by 8 bases, with 12 bases between the two germline ends. Turning to this clone: Its antigen is unknown.

Positive CCR7 selection of CD45RO-negative cells yielded the naive CD8 cells, and terminally differentiated effector memory CD45RA+ cells were excluded. What was sequenced was naive CD8+ T cells sorted from blood. V is TRBV7-2 and J is TRBJ1-1, with D tentatively TRBD1 (6 bases). This clonotype originated in a man aged 18 to 30 in good health. CDR3 nucleotide sequence: TGTGCCAGCAGCTTAACAGGGCTTGTGGAAGCTTTCTTT. Translation: CASSLTGLVEAFF. Filled out from reference TRBV7-2 and TRBJ1-1, the complete variable domain reads GAGVSQSPSNKVTEKGKDVELRCDPISGHTALYWYRQSLGQGLEFLIYFQGNSAPDKSGLPSDRFSAERTGGSVSTLTIQRTQQEDSAVYLCASSLTGLVEAFFGQGTRLTVV.